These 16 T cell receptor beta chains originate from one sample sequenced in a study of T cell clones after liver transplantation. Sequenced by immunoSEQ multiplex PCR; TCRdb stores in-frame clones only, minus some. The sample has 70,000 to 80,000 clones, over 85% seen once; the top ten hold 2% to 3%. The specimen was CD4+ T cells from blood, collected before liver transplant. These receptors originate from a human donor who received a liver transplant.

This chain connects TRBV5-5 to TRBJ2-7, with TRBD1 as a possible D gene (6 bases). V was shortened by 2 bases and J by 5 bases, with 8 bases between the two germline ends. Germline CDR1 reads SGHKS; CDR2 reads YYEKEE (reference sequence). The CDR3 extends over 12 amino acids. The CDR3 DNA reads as TGTGCCAGCAGCTTTACAGGGAACGAGCAGTACTTC. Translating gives CASSFTGNEQYF.

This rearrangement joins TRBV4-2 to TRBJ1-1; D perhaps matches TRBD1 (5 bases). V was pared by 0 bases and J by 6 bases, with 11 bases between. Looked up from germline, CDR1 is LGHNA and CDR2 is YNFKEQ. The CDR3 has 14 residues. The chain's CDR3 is CASSQEEGSAEAFF. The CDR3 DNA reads TGTGCCAGCAGCCAAGAGGAGGGGAGCGCTGAAGCTTTCTTT.

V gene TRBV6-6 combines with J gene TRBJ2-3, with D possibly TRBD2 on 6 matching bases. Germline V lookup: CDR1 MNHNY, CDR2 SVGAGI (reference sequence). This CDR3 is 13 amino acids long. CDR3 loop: CAVASDRTDTQYF. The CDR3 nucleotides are TGTGCGGTGGCTAGCGACCGCACAGATACGCAGTATTTT.

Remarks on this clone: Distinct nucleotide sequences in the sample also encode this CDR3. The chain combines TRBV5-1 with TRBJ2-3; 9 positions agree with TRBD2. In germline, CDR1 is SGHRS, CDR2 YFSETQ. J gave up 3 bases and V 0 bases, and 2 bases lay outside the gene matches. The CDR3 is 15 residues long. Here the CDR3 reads CASSLGTSGTDTQYF. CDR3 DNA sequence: TGCGCCAGCAGCTTGGGTACTAGCGGGACAGATACGCAGTATTTT. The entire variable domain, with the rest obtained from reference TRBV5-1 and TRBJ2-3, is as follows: KAGVTQTPRYLIKTRGQQVTLSCSPISGHRSVSWYQQTPGQGLQFLFEYFSETQRNKGNFPGRFSGRQFSNSRSEMNVSTLELGDSALYLCASSLGTSGTDTQYFGPGTRLTVL.

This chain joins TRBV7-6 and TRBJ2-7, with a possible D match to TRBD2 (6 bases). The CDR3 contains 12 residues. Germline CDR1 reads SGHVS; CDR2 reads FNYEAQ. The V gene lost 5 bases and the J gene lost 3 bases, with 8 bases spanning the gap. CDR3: CASSKGGYEQYF. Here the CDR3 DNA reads TGTGCCAGCAGCAAGGGAGGCTACGAGCAGTACTTC.

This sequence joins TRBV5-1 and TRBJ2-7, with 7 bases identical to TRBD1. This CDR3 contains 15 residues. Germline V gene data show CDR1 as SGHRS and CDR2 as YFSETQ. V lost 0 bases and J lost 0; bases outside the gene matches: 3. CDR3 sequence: CASSLAGTVSYEQYF. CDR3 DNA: TGCGCCAGCAGCTTGGCCGGGACAGTCTCCTACGAGCAGTACTTC.

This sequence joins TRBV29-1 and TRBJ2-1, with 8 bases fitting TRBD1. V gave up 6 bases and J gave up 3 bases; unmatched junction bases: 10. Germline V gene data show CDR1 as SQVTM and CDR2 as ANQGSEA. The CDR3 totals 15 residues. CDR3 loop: CSVQGDRRFYNEQFF. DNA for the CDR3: TGCAGCGTCCAAGGGGACAGGCGCTTCTACAATGAGCAGTTCTTC.

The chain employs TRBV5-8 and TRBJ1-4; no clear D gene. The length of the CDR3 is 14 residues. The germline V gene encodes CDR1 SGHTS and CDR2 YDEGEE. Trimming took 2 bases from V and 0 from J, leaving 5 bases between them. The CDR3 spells CASSLRATNEKLFF. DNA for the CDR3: TGTGCCAGCAGCTTAAGGGCAACTAATGAAAAACTGTTTTTT.

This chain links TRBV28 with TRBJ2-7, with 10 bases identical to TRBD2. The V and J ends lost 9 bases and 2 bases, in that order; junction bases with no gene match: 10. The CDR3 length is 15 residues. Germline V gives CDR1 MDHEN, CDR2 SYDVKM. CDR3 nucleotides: TGTGCCAGTCACTCCTCAGGACTAGCGGCCTACGAGCAGTACTTC. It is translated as CASHSSGLAAYEQYF.

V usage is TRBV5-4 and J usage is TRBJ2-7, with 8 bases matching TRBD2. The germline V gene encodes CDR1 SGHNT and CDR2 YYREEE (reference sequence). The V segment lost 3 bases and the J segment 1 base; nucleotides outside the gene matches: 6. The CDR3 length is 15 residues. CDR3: CASSWGGTSSYEQYF. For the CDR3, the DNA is TGTGCCAGCAGCTGGGGGGGGACTAGTTCCTACGAGCAGTACTTC.

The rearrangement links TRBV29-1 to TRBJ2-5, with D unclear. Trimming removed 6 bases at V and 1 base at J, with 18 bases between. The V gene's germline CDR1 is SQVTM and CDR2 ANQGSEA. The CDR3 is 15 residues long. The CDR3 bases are TGCAGCGTCCGGAAGGGTTTGGGCAGCCAAGAGACCCAGTACTTC. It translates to CSVRKGLGSQETQYF.

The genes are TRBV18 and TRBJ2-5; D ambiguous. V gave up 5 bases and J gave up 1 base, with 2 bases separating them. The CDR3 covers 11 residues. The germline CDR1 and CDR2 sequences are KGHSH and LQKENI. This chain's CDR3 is CASSSQETQYF. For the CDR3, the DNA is TGTGCCAGCTCATCCCAAGAGACCCAGTACTTC.

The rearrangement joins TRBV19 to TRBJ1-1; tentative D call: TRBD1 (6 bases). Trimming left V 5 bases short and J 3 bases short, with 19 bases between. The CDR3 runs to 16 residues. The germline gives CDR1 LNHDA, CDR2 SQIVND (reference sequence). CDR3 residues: CASSPWDTSKDTEAFF. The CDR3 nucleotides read TGTGCCAGTAGTCCATGGGACACCTCCAAGGACACTGAAGCTTTCTTT.

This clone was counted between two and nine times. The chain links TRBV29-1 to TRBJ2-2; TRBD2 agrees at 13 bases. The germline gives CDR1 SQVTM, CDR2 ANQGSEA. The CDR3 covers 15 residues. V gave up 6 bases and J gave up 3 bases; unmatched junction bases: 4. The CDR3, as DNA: TGCAGCGTGAACGGACTAGCGGGAGACACCGGGGAGCTGTTTTTT. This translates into CSVNGLAGDTGELFF.

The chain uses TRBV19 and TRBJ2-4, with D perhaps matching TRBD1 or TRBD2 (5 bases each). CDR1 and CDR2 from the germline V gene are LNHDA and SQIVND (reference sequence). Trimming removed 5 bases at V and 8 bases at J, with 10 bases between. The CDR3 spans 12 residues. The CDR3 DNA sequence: TGTGCCAGTAGTGCTCGGGACGACATTCAGTACTTC. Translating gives CASSARDDIQYF.

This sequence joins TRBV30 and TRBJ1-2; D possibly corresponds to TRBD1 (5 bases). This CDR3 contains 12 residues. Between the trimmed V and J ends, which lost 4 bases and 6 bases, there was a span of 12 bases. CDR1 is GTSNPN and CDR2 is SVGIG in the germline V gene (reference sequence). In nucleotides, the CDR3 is TGTGCCTGGAACCCAGGGCGCAATGGCTACACCTTC. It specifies CAWNPGRNGYTF.